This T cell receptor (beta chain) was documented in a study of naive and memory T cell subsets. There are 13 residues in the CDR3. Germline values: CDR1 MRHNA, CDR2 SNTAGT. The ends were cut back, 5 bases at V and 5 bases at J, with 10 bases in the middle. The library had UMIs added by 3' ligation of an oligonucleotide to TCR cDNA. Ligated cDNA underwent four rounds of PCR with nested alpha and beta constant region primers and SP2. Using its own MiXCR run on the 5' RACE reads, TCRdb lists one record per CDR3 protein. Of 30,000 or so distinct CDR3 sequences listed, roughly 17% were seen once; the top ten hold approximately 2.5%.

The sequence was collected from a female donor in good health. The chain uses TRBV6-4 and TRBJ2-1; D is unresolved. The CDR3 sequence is CASSPGSNNEQFF. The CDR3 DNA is TGTGCCAGCAGTCCCGGATCGAACAATGAGCAGTTCTTC.